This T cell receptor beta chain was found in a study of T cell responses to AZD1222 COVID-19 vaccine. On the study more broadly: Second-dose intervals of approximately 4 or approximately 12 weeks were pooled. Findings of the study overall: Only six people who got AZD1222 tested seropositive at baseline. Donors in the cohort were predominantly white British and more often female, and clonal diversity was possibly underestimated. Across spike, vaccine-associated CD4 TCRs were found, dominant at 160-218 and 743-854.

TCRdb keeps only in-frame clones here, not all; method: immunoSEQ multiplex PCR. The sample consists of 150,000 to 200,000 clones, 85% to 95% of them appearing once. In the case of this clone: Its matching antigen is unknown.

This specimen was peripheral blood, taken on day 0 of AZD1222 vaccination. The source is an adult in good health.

The CDR3 DNA is TGTGCCAGTAGTAGCGGGAGTGTCTACGAGCAGTACTTC. Protein product: CASSSGSVYEQYF. The chain has TRBV18 and TRBJ2-7; 9 bases match TRBD2. Per germline, CDR1 KGHSH and CDR2 LQKENI. The V gene end was trimmed by 9 bases and the J gene end by 3 bases; junction bases not matched to a gene: 6. The CDR3 extends over 13 amino acids.